This TCR beta chain came from a study of cytomegalovirus exposure and HLA in healthy donors. Study results and limitations: A missense DCLRE1C variant was associated with V- and J-gene trimming of TCR beta chains in a later analysis, and an independent cohort replicated the association. Sequencing depth roughly uniform across donors was assumed in presence/absence analyses. Apparent HLA restriction characterized most CMV-associated TCR beta chains in a later analysis. CMV serostatus was the sole immune exposure data available.

Primers included in the PCR were 60 Vbeta and 13 Jbeta primers. The data were produced by immunoSEQ multiplex PCR, yet TCRdb's version contains in-frame clones alone and is incomplete. This table has over 75,000 clones, roughly 80% appearing once. Worth noting for this clone: Its specificity is not known.

CDR1 is SEHNR and CDR2 is FQNEAQ in the germline V gene (reference sequence). The CDR3 is 14 residues long. V shed 2 bases and J shed 2 bases, with 6 bases lying between them. The sequencing input was PBMCs. The source of this sequence is a man aged 45 to 65 in good health and CMV-seropositive. The chain combines TRBV7-9 with TRBJ2-2; D unclear. As DNA, the CDR3 is TGTGCCAGCAGCTTAATGGCCAACACCGGGGAGCTGTTTTTT. Translated, it gives CASSLMANTGELFF.